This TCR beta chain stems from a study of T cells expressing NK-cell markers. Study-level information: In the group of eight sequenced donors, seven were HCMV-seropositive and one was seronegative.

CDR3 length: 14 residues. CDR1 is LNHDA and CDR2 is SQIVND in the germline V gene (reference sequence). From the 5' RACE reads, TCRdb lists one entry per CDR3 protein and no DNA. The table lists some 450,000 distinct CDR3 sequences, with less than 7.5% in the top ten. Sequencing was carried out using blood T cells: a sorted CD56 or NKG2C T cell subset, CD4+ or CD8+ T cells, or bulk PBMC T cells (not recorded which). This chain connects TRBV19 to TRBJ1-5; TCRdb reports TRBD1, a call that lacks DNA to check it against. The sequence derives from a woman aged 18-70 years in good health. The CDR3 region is CASRNHVRDQPQHF.